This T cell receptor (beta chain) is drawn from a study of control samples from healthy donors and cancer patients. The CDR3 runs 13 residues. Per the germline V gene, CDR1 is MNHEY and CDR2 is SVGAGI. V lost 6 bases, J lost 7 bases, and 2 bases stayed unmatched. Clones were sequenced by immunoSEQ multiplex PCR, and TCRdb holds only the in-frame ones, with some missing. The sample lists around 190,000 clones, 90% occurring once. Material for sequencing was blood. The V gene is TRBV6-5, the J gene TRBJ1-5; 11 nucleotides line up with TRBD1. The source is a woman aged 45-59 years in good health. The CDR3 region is CASRGQGDQPQHF. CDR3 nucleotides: TGTGCCAGCAGGGGACAGGGGGACCAGCCCCAGCATTTT.